This TCR beta chain originates from a study of CD8+ T cells in alopecia areata. Treatment described: oral pan-JAK inhibitor, 5-10 mg twice daily. Cell sorting on a FACSAria was used to separate CD4+ and CD8+ T cells from the PBMCs. The sequencing template was cDNA reverse transcribed from extracted RNA. Profiling relied on immunoSEQ multiplex PCR, and the TCRdb table lists in-frame clones only, not all of them. Among approximately 130,000 clones listed, over 60% were seen once. The specimen was CD4+ T cells sorted from blood, collected at week 4, from a patient treated with tofacitinib. This receptor was identified in a human donor with alopecia areata.

CDR3 sequence: CASSLRTLNTGELFF. CDR3 DNA: TGTGCCAGCAGCTTAAGGACACTGAACACCGGGGAGCTGTTTTTT. This sequence joins TRBV5-4 and TRBJ2-2, with a possible D match to TRBD1 (5 bases). CDR1 is SGHNT, CDR2 YYREEE, per germline (reference sequence). V gave up 2 bases and J gave up 1 base, with 9 bases separating them. This CDR3 contains 15 residues. The entire variable domain, with the rest obtained from reference TRBV5-4 and TRBJ2-2, is as follows: ETGVTQSPTHLIKTRGQQVTLRCSSQSGHNTVSWYQQALGQGPQFIFQYYREEENGRGNFPPRFSGLQFPNYSSELNVNALELDDSALYLCASSLRTLNTGELFFGEGSRLTVL.